Shown below are 23 T cell receptor beta chains from a single sample sequenced in a study of blood T cells in healthy people across ages. A second about 7 to 12 cycle PCR used barcoded and J-beta primers. TCRdb itself ran the 5' RACE reads through MiXCR, one entry per CDR3 protein. This sample has around 750,000 distinct CDR3 sequences, with roughly 53% found just once. Material for sequencing was blood. The receptor set was obtained from a man at least 80 years old in good health.

The chain has TRBV5-1 and TRBJ2-3, with D perhaps TRBD1 (5 bases). Germline V lookup: CDR1 SGHRS, CDR2 YFSETQ. This CDR3 contains 15 residues. With 4 bases removed from V and 0 bases from J, the gap between germline ends came to 12 bases. Written as DNA, the CDR3 is TGCGCCAGCAGCCCCCAGACAGCGAGCACAGATACGCAGTATTTT. Protein: CASSPQTASTDTQYF.

V is TRBV13 and J is TRBJ2-1, with D unresolved. Deletions cut 0 bases from V and 3 bases from J, with 15 bases between. CDR1 is PRHDT, CDR2 FYEKMQ, per germline (reference sequence). The CDR3 covers 17 residues. CDR3 nucleotide sequence: TGTGCCAGCAGCTTAGGCTCCACTATAGGTGTCTACAATGAGCAGTTCTTC. Protein sequence: CASSLGSTIGVYNEQFF.

The chain couples TRBV5-1 to TRBJ2-5; TRBD2 is a possible D gene (6 bases). Trimming cost V 4 bases and J 5 bases, with 12 bases left between them. This CDR3 is built from 13 residues. Per the germline V gene, CDR1 is SGHRS and CDR2 is YFSETQ. CDR3: CASSGRPGETQYF. CDR3 coding DNA: TGCGCCAGCAGCGGGAGGCCCGGGGAGACCCAGTACTTC.

The chain links TRBV27 to TRBJ2-3; D might be TRBD2 (5 bases). V lost 5 bases and J 2 bases, leaving 8 bases between the germline ends. The CDR3 contains 13 residues. Germline loops: CDR1 MNHEY, CDR2 SMNVEV (reference sequence). CDR3 nucleotide sequence: TGTGCCAGCAGTACGGGGAACACAGATACGCAGTATTTT. It is translated as CASSTGNTDTQYF.

V and J are TRBV9 and TRBJ2-2; D call uncertain. The germline V gene has CDR1 SGDLS and CDR2 YYNGEE. The CDR3 is made up of 16 amino acids. Between the trimmed V and J ends, which lost 3 bases and 0 bases, there was a span of 12 bases. The CDR3 DNA reads as TGTGCCAGCAGCGCCCGTATCCAGGCGAACACCGGGGAGCTGTTTTTT. The encoded protein is CASSARIQANTGELFF.

The chain carries TRBV3-1 and TRBJ1-1, with D perhaps matching TRBD1 (6 bases). V lost 5 bases, J lost 11 bases, and 15 bases lay in between. Germline loops: CDR1 LGHDT, CDR2 YNNKEL (reference sequence). CDR3 length: 12 amino acids. This chain's CDR3 is CASSSDRRRAFF. The CDR3, as DNA: TGTGCCAGCAGCTCAGACAGGCGTCGGGCTTTCTTT.

The V and J genes are TRBV5-1 and TRBJ1-5, with TRBD1 as a possible D gene (6 bases). CDR1 is SGHRS, CDR2 YFSETQ, per germline. This CDR3 is built from 17 residues. V lost 0 bases and J 1 base, leaving 14 bases between the germline ends. The CDR3 here is CASSLAGGAGSNQPQHF. CDR3 sequence (DNA): TGCGCCAGCAGCTTGGCCGGGGGGGCGGGAAGCAATCAGCCCCAGCATTTT.

The chain carries TRBV20-1 and TRBJ2-1; TRBD2 matches 7 bases. Looked up from germline, CDR1 is DFQATT and CDR2 is SNEGSKA (reference sequence). CDR3 length equals 16 residues. The ends lost 0 bases at V and 0 bases at J; junction bases unmatched: 5. CDR3 amino acids: CSARDASGVSYNEQFF. DNA for the CDR3: TGCAGTGCTAGAGATGCCAGCGGGGTCTCCTACAATGAGCAGTTCTTC.

The gene calls are TRBV29-1 and TRBJ2-4; D unclear. Judging by the DNA end, TRBJ2-5 fits better; the J call may be wrong. The CDR3 covers 12 residues. The germline V gene encodes CDR1 SQVTM and CDR2 ANQGSEA. The CDR3 spells CSVALAQETQYF. The DNA of the CDR3 is TGCAGCGTTGCGTTAGCACAAGAGACCCAGTACTTC.

V is TRBV9 and J is TRBJ2-2; 12 positions agree with TRBD1. The junction had 5 bases not matched to a gene; V was cut back by 2 bases and J by 6 bases. The length of the CDR3 is 16 residues. Germline CDR1 and CDR2: SGDLS and YYNGEE. CDR3 bases: TGTGCCAGCAGCGTCTACGGGACAGGGGGCTCCGGGGAGCTGTTTTTT. Encoded protein: CASSVYGTGGSGELFF. The whole variable domain, remainder taken from reference TRBV9 and TRBJ2-2, is DSGVTQTPKHLITATGQRVTLRCSPRSGDLSVYWYQQSLDQGLQFLIQYYNGEERAKGNILERFSAQQFPDLHSELNLSSLELGDSALYFCASSVYGTGGSGELFFGEGSRLTVL.

The chain carries TRBV6-5 and TRBJ2-7; perhaps D is TRBD1 or TRBD2 (5 bases each). V was shortened by 2 bases and J by 6 bases, with 14 bases between the two germline ends. Germline assignment: CDR1 MNHEY and CDR2 SVGAGI. This CDR3 contains 14 residues. The chain's CDR3 is CASSYLRDPSEQYF. As DNA, the CDR3 is TGTGCCAGCAGTTACCTCCGGGACCCCTCCGAGCAGTACTTC.

A few counts support this clonotype. The chain recombines TRBV28 with TRBJ2-3; 8 positions agree with TRBD1. The CDR3 sequence is 15 residues long. Unmatched junction bases numbered 6, after V lost 6 bases and J lost 1 base. In germline, CDR1 is MDHEN, CDR2 SYDVKM. CDR3 coding DNA: TGTGCCAGCAGGAAAGGGGACAGGCGCACAGATACGCAGTATTTT. Protein product: CASRKGDRRTDTQYF.

The V call is TRBV10-2, the J call TRBJ2-5, with TRBD1 matching 9 bases. The closer fit of TRBJ2-7 to the DNA end suggests the J call may be wrong. From germline, CDR1 is WSHSY and CDR2 SAAADI. CDR3 length: 15 residues. CDR3 sequence (DNA): TGCGCCAGCAGGGACCGGGACAGGGTAGATTACGAGCAGTACTTC. This gives the protein CASRDRDRVDYEQYF.

This clonotype was detected once. CDR3 in amino acids: CASRLAAGYNEQFF. In DNA, the CDR3 is TGTGCCAGCAGACTTGCCGCGGGGTACAATGAGCAGTTCTTC. The chain is built from TRBV27 and TRBJ2-1; tentatively, D is TRBD2 (6 bases). The V and J ends lost 6 bases and 4 bases respectively, with 13 bases between them. From germline, CDR1 is MNHEY and CDR2 SMNVEV (reference sequence). The CDR3 runs 14 residues.

Only a few counts were recorded for this clonotype. This chain uses TRBV6-5 with TRBJ1-2, with 8 positions matching TRBD1. Germline V lookup: CDR1 MNHEY, CDR2 SVGAGI. The CDR3 covers 12 residues. V shed 11 bases and J 2 bases; nucleotides not matched to a gene: 4. CDR3 DNA sequence: TGTGCCGGGACAGGCCCAAACTATGGCTACACCTTC. Protein product: CAGTGPNYGYTF.

This clonotype was seen more than once but under ten times. The chain links TRBV6-8 to TRBJ2-7; 8 bases map to TRBD1. Germline V CDR1 and CDR2: MNHGY, SAAAGT. V lost 6 bases, J lost 5 bases, and 12 bases stayed unmatched. This CDR3 contains 15 residues. The CDR3 DNA reads as TGTGCCAGCAGACACGACAGGGGCACAGGGAACGAGCAGTACTTC. Translated, it gives CASRHDRGTGNEQYF.

The rearrangement links TRBV20-1 to TRBJ2-5, with TRBD1 matching 12 bases. CDR3 size: 13 residues. The J segment lost 13 bases and the V segment lost 4 bases, leaving 10 bases of the junction unmatched. From germline, CDR1 is DFQATT and CDR2 SNEGSKA (reference sequence). CDR3 nucleotide sequence: TGCAGTGCTATGGGACAGGGGGCCTACGAGCGGTACTTC. Protein sequence: CSAMGQGAYERYF.

The chain recombines TRBV3-1 with TRBJ2-5; 12 bases are shared with TRBD2. The CDR3 totals 16 residues. Germline CDR1 LGHDT, CDR2 YNNKEL (reference sequence). Germline trimming cut 5 bases from V and 2 bases from J; bases unmatched to any gene: 6. The CDR3 protein is CASSLLAGGGQETQYF. DNA of the CDR3: TGTGCCAGCAGCTTACTAGCGGGAGGAGGACAAGAGACCCAGTACTTC.

This chain joins TRBV3-1 and TRBJ2-7, with D maybe TRBD2 (7 bases). V lost 0 bases, J lost 7 bases, and 25 bases lay in between. The CDR3 loop spans 18 amino acids. CDR1 is LGHDT, CDR2 YNNKEL, per germline (reference sequence). For the CDR3, the DNA is TGTGCCAGCAGCCAAGACAGGGGAAGGAGCGGGGCCAGAAGGGAGCAGTACTTC. It encodes CASSQDRGRSGARREQYF.

CDR3 in amino acids: CASSLLAGLDEQFF. DNA of the CDR3: TGCGCCAGCAGCTTACTAGCGGGATTGGATGAGCAGTTCTTC. The chain has TRBV5-1 and TRBJ2-1, with 10 bases matching TRBD2. With 2 bases clipped from V and 8 bases from J, the junction kept 4 bases outside the gene matches. The V gene's germline CDR1 is SGHRS and CDR2 YFSETQ. This CDR3 comprises 14 residues.

The sample holds a few counts of this clonotype. The chain employs TRBV2 and TRBJ2-5; D is uncertain. The germline V gene encodes CDR1 SNHLY and CDR2 FYNNEI. CDR3 length: 14 amino acids. Trimming removed 1 base at V and 11 bases at J, with 17 bases between. The CDR3 DNA reads TGTGCCAGCAGTGAAGAAGGATCCGTTAGCTGGCAGTACTTC. Translated: CASSEEGSVSWQYF.

This clonotype was seen a handful of times. A much bigger clone sits one base away, suggesting this may be a read error. V is TRBV20-1 and J is TRBJ2-1; 7 bases agree with TRBD2. This CDR3 comprises 14 residues. Trimming took 6 bases from V and 8 from J; bases not matched to a gene: 13. The germline gives CDR1 DFQATT, CDR2 SNEGSKA (reference sequence). The CDR3 coding sequence is TGCAGTGCCCGCGGGGCGGGAGTTATAGATGAGCAGTTCTTC. Its translation is CSARGAGVIDEQFF.

This clonotype was detected a few times. The chain recombines TRBV10-3 with TRBJ2-1; 11 bases fit TRBD2. The J call is uncertain, as TRBJ2-7 better fits the DNA end. CDR1 is ENHRY and CDR2 is SYGVKD in the germline V gene. This CDR3 is built from 15 residues. The CDR3 sequence: CAIKTSGTPAGEQYF. The CDR3 DNA reads as TGTGCCATCAAGACTAGCGGGACCCCAGCGGGAGAGCAGTACTTC.